The TCR beta chain described here comes from a study of blood T cell repertoires in COVID-19. In the study overall: The study drew acute and convalescent COVID-19 samples from the United States, Italy and Spain. PBMCs, B-cell-depleted T cells, or T cells were the source of the cDNA or gDNA that made up the material.

Authors' analysis steps: The assay estimated nucleated cells by amplifying reference gene primers. Data came from immunoSEQ multiplex PCR; TCRdb stores just in-frame clones and leaves some out. D and trimming come from the DNA, and the V and J calls and clone size come from that table. The profile shows over 250,000 clones, 70% to 90% of them singletons. This clone was seen only once. Material: peripheral blood. This clonotype originated in a woman aged 70-85 years with acute or convalescent COVID-19.

The CDR3 sequence: CASSWGQTIMNTEAFF. The CDR3 nucleotides read TGCGCCAGCAGCTGGGGACAGACAATAATGAACACTGAAGCTTTCTTT. The rearrangement joins TRBV5-1 to TRBJ1-1; 7 positions match TRBD1. CDR3 length: 16 residues. The V gene end was trimmed by 3 bases and the J gene end by 0 bases; junction bases not matched to a gene: 8. Per germline, CDR1 SGHRS and CDR2 YFSETQ.